This T cell receptor beta chain was sequenced for a study of identical twins. This clonotype has at least ten counts. Trimming at V came to 6 bases and at J to 7 bases, leaving 8 bases not matched to a gene. Germline V gives CDR1 SGHRS, CDR2 YFSETQ. This CDR3 contains 16 residues. TCRdb redid the calling of the 5' RACE reads with MiXCR, one entry per CDR3 protein. The sample has approximately 620,000 distinct CDR3 sequences, 8% to 9% seen once. These same records also appear under a second study, on yellow fever vaccine responses in identical twins.

The TCR originated in a woman aged 18 to 35 in good health. This chain links TRBV5-1 with TRBJ2-1; 15 bases are a match to TRBD2. Sequencing input: PBMCs. CDR3 nucleotides: TGCGCCAGCAACGGCGGACTAGCGGGGGGGAGGAATGAGCAGTTCTTC. Encoded protein: CASNGGLAGGRNEQFF.